This TCR beta chain was sequenced during a study of identical twins. Study-wide results and limits: Reduced insertions were recorded for abundant cord blood beta clonotypes, with no such pattern in memory repertoires. Low generation-probability sequences were in excess among twin-shared out-of-frame alpha sequences.

TCRdb analysed the 5' RACE reads with MiXCR anew, one entry per CDR3 protein. The table records hundreds of thousands of distinct CDR3 sequences, about 20% of them present only once. The germline gives CDR1 SGDLS, CDR2 YYNGEE. This CDR3 has 14 amino acids. V shed 5 bases and J shed 3 bases, with 11 bases lying between them. This clonotype was seen a handful of times. Its cognate antigen is unknown. The same data also contributed to another study, on T cells expressing NK-cell markers. Per that paper: There were seven HCMV-seropositive donors and one seronegative donor among the eight sequenced. Six or seven donors carried dominant NKG2C+ clonotypes that made up roughly 1.0-8% of their CD8+ T cells.

Sequenced: PBMCs. The rearrangement joins TRBV9 to TRBJ1-4; D remains ambiguous. This sequence originates from a woman aged 18-29 years in good health. The CDR3 spells CASSPSGPNEKLFF. The CDR3 DNA follows: TGTGCCAGCAGTCCGAGTGGACCTAATGAAAAACTGTTTTTT.